This TCR beta chain was sequenced during a study of regulatory T cells in long-lasting Graves disease. Trimming shortened V by 3 bases and J by 2 bases, and 17 bases separated the two germline ends. Germline V gene sequence: CDR1 LNHDA, CDR2 SQIVND (reference sequence). The CDR3 is made up of 17 amino acids. Remarks on this clonotype: Its antigen is still unknown.

Library construction for TCR beta used iRepertoire HTBI primers and Arm-PCR of CDR3 regions. TCRdb redid the calling of the multiplex PCR reads with MiXCR, one entry per CDR3 protein. The sample comprises around 400,000 distinct CDR3 sequences, approximately 15% of which are singletons, and approximately 7.8% rests with the top ten. General study findings and limits: The persistent group shared around 2,700 public clonotypes, more than the approximately 890 shared by new patients.

Time point in this sample: newly diagnosed GD, antithyroid drugs for less than 3 months. Generation of the TCR library employed RNA extracted from PBMCs. The same data also went into a second study, on T cells in Graves' hyperthyroidism and ophthalmopathy. Per that study: In the first-round RT-PCR of the TCR CDR3, the HTBI primer set was used. Blood also contained most expanded thyroid clonotypes above 0.001.

The receptor was derived from a woman in her thirties or forties with Graves disease. The rearrangement uses TRBV19 and TRBJ2-1; D is perhaps TRBD1 or TRBD2 (5 bases each). Specimen: peripheral blood mononuclear cells (PBMCs), collected at new diagnosis, from a patient treated with antithyroid drugs. As DNA, the CDR3 is TGTGCCAGTAGTATTATTGGGGCTAGCAATGCCTACAATGAGCAGTTCTTC. The encoded protein is CASSIIGASNAYNEQFF.